The rows below give T cell receptor beta chains drawn from one sample of a study of control samples from healthy donors and cancer patients. Profiling relied on immunoSEQ multiplex PCR, and the TCRdb table lists in-frame clones only, not all of them. This sample carries fewer than 250,000 clones, around 90% of them seen once, and the ten largest clones take over 1.5%. The sample consisted of blood. The receptors were sampled from a young man in good health. Both conserved end residues are part of each CDR3. Fields, in order: D gene, clone size, CDR3 length, J gene, V gene, CDR3 protein, CDR3 DNA. A D gene is named only where the DNA matches it firmly. Rows may omit the clone size; those that give it use once, few, many or a size class.

D: TRBD1; size: once; length: 16; J: TRBJ2-7; V: TRBV19; CDR3: CASSDPRETGAYEQYF; DNA: TGTGCCAGTAGTGACCCTAGAGAGACAGGGGCTTACGAGCAGTACTTC
D: TRBD1; size: NA; length: 15; J: TRBJ1-4; V: TRBV18; CDR3: CASSRRQGKDEKLFF; DNA: TGTGCCAGCTCACGGCGACAGGGGAAGGATGAAAAACTGTTTTTT
D: NA; size: NA; length: 12; J: TRBJ1-4; V: TRBV6-6; CDR3: CASNSRNEKLFF; DNA: TGTGCCAGCAATTCGAGGAATGAAAAACTGTTTTTT
D: NA; size: many; length: 14; J: TRBJ1-5; V: TRBV3-1/TRBV3-2; CDR3: CASSPTGGGQPQHF; DNA: TGTGCCAGCAGCCCCACGGGGGGAGGTCAGCCCCAGCATTTT
D: TRBD1; size: NA; length: 13; J: TRBJ2-4; V: TRBV5-1; CDR3: CASSSLQDRVWYF; DNA: TGCGCCAGCAGCTCGCTACAGGACAGGGTGTGGTACTTC
D: TRBD2; size: NA; length: 11; J: TRBJ2-7; V: TRBV5-1; CDR3: CASSPGLEQYF; DNA: TGCGCCAGCAGCCCGGGACTAGAGCAGTACTTC
D: TRBD1; size: NA; length: 15; J: TRBJ2-1; V: TRBV5-4; CDR3: CASRNRDRVYNEQFF; DNA: TGTGCCAGCCGCAACCGGGACAGGGTTTACAATGAGCAGTTCTTC
D: TRBD2; size: NA; length: 15; J: TRBJ2-4; V: TRBV7-9; CDR3: CASSLAALAGDIQYF; DNA: TGTGCCAGCAGCTTAGCGGCACTAGCGGGTGACATTCAGTACTTC
D: NA; size: NA; length: 12; J: TRBJ1-2; V: TRBV30; CDR3: CAWRQRWDGYTF; DNA: TGTGCCTGGAGACAAAGGTGGGATGGCTACACCTTC
D: TRBD2; size: NA; length: 18; J: TRBJ2-7; V: TRBV5-4; CDR3: CASSLDIPLAGAVYEQYF; DNA: TGTGCCAGCAGCCTGGATATTCCGCTAGCGGGGGCCGTCTACGAGCAGTACTTC